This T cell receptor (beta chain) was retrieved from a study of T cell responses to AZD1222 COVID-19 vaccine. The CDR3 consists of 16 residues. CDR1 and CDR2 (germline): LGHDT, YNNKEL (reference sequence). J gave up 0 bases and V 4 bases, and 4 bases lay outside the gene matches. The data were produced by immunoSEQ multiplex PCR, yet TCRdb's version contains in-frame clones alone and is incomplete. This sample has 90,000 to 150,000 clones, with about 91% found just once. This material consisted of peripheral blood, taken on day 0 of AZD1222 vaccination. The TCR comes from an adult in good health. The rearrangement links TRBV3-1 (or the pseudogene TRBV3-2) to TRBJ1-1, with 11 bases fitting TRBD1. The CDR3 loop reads CASSPGTGGMNTEAFF. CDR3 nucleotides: TGTGCCAGCAGCCCCGGGACAGGGGGAATGAACACTGAAGCTTTCTTT.